The present T cell receptor beta chain was sequenced within a study of blood T cells in healthy people across ages. This clonotype was picked up a small number of times. Antigen specificity is unknown. General study findings and limits: Diversity of TCR beta per million T cells declined in a roughly linear way with age.

Together with a sample-barcoded 5' primer, a J-beta primer mix was included in a second PCR lasting roughly 6 to 12 cycles. TCRdb re-called the 5' RACE reads with MiXCR, one entry per CDR3 protein. The sample has 1.4 million or so distinct CDR3 sequences, approximately 43% seen once. CDR1 is SGHNT and CDR2 is YYREEE in the germline V gene (reference sequence). V lost 0 bases, J lost 2 bases, and 14 bases lay in between. The CDR3 runs 16 residues. The sequence came from a woman in her late teens or twenties in good health. The genes are TRBV5-4 and TRBJ1-2; the D gene is possibly TRBD1 (6 bases). The sample comprised blood. The CDR3 reads CASSLARDRTNYGYTF. The DNA for the CDR3 is TGTGCCAGCAGCTTGGCCCGAGACAGGACGAACTATGGCTACACCTTC.